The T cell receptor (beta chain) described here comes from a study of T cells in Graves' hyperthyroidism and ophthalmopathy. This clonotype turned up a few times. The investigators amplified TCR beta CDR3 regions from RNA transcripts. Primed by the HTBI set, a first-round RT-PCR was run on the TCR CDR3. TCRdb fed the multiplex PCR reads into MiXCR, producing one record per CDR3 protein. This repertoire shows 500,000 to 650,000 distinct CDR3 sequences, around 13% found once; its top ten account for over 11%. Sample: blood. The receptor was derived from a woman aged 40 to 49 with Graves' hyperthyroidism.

The CDR3 is CATRPRTTNTGELFF. CDR3 sequence (DNA): TGTGCCACCAGGCCCAGGACTACGAACACCGGGGAGCTGTTTTTT. The gene calls are TRBV5-6 and TRBJ2-2, with D perhaps TRBD2 (6 bases). CDR3 size: 15 residues. CDR1 and CDR2 (germline): SGHDT, YYEEEE. V lost 9 bases, J lost 0 bases, and 15 bases lay in between.